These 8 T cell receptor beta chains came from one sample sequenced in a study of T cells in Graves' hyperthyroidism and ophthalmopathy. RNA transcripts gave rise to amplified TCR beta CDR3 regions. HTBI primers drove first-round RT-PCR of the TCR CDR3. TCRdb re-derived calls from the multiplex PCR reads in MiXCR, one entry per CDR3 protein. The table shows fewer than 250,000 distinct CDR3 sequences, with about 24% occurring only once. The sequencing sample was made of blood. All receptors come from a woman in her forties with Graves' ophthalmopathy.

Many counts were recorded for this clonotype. The CDR3 sequence: CASSYSRGHHSNQPQHF. For the CDR3, the DNA is TGTGCCAGCAGTTACTCGAGGGGCCACCATAGCAATCAGCCCCAGCATTTT. The chain has TRBV6-7 and TRBJ1-5; possibly TRBD1 for D (5 bases). TRBV6-7 belongs to the ORF category, with a function that is uncertain. Trimming cost V 0 bases and J 0 bases, with 12 bases left between them. The CDR3 is 17 residues long.

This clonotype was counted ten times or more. The CDR3 region is CASSFRGAGSSGNTIYF. The CDR3, as DNA: TGTGCCAGCAGCTTCCGTGGGGCAGGGAGTTCTGGAAACACCATATATTTT. The chain carries TRBV6-2 or TRBV6-3 and TRBJ1-3; possibly TRBD1 for D (5 bases). Germline CDR1 reads MNHEY; CDR2 reads SVGEGT. The CDR3 spans 17 residues. V was trimmed by 6 bases and J by 1 base, leaving 19 bases between them.

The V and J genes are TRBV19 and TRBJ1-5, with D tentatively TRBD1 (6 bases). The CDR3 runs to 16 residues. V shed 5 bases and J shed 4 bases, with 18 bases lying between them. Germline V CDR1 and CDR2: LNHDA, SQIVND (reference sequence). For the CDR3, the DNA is TGTGCCAGTAGTGTTACAACAGGGACCGGGAATCAGCCCCAGCATTTT. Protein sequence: CASSVTTGTGNQPQHF.

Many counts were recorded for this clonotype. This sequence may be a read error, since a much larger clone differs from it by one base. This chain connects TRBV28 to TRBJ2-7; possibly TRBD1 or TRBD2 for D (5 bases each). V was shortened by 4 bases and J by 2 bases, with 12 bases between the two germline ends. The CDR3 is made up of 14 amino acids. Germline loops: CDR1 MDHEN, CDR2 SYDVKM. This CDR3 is CASSSRDGPYEQYF. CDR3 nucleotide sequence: TGTGCCAGCAGTTCCCGGGACGGTCCCTACGAGCAGTACTTC.

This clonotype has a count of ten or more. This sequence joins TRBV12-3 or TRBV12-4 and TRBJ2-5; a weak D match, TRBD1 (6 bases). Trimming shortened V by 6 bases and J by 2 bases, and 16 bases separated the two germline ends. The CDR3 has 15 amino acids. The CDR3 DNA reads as TGTGCCAGCAGCCTAGAAGTAGGGGGTCAAGAGACCCAGTACTTC. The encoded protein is CASSLEVGGQETQYF.

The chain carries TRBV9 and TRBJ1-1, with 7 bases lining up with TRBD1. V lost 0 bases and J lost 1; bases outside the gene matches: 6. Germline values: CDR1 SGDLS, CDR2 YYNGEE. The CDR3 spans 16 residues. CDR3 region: CASSVGLGTANTEAFF. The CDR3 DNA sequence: TGTGCCAGCAGCGTAGGGCTTGGGACAGCGAACACTGAAGCTTTCTTT.

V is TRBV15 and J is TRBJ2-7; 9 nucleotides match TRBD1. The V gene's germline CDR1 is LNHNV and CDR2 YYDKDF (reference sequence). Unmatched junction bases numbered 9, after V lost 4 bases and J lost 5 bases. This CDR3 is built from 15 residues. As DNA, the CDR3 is TGTGCCACCAGCACAACAGGGACAGGGTATAACGAGCAGTACTTC. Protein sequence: CATSTTGTGYNEQYF. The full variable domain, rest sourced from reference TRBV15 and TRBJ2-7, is DAMVIQNPRYQVTQFGKPVTLSCSQTLNHNVMYWYQQKSSQAPKLLFHYYDKDFNNEADTPDNFQSRRPNTSFCFLDIRSPGLGDTAMYLCATSTTGTGYNEQYFGPGTRLTVT.

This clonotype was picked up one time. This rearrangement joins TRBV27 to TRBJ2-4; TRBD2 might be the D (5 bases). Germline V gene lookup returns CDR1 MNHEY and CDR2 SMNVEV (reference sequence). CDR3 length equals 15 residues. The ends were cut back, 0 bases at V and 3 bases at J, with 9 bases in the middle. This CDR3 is CASSLSFGDKNIQYF. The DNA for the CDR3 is TGTGCCAGCAGTTTATCTTTCGGGGACAAAAACATTCAGTACTTC.